These T cell receptor beta chains were read from a single sample in a study of CD8+ T cells in alopecia areata. The assay was immunoSEQ multiplex PCR, and TCRdb's table has in-frame clones only and misses some. The profile shows under 70,000 clones, around 97% of them singletons. Here the sequenced sample was CD8+ T cells sorted from blood, taken at week 0. The source is a human donor with alopecia areata. The CDR3 runs from the conserved cysteine through the conserved F or W. Each record gives: clone size, D gene, V gene, J gene, CDR3 protein, CDR3 DNA. D genes are given only for firm matches. Size is omitted from some rows. Given values are once, few, many or a class for expanded clones.

clone size: .; D gene: TRBD1; V gene: TRBV5-1; J gene: TRBJ2-7; CDR3 protein: CASPPAVGGLRLSHEQYF; CDR3 DNA: TGCGCCAGCCCTCCAGCGGTAGGGGGCCTTCGTCTCTCCCACGAGCAGTACTTC
clone size: once; D gene: TRBD1; V gene: TRBV27; J gene: TRBJ1-3; CDR3 protein: CASRQTGYRSGNTIYF; CDR3 DNA: TGTGCCAGCCGCCAGACAGGGTATCGGTCTGGAAACACCATATATTTT
clone size: few; D gene: .; V gene: TRBV21-1; J gene: TRBJ1-6; CDR3 protein: CASSGTGGRFDSPLHF; CDR3 DNA: TGTGCCAGCAGCGGGACAGGGGGAAGGTTCGATTCACCCCTCCACTTT
clone size: .; D gene: .; V gene: TRBV19; J gene: TRBJ2-1; CDR3 protein: CASSIAHNEQFF; CDR3 DNA: TGTGCCAGTAGTATTGCACACAATGAGCAGTTCTTC
clone size: .; D gene: .; V gene: TRBV4-2; J gene: TRBJ1-1; CDR3 protein: CASSSTGLMNTEAFF; CDR3 DNA: TGTGCCAGCAGTTCGACGGGACTCATGAACACTGAAGCTTTCTTT
clone size: once; D gene: .; V gene: TRBV25-1; J gene: TRBJ2-2; CDR3 protein: CASSDFTAGELFF; CDR3 DNA: TGTGCCAGCAGTGACTTCACAGCCGGGGAGCTGTTTTTT
clone size: .; D gene: .; V gene: TRBV29-1; J gene: TRBJ2-1; CDR3 protein: CSSQDYSSNEQFF; CDR3 DNA: TGCAGCTCCCAGGACTACTCCTCCAATGAGCAGTTCTTC
clone size: .; D gene: .; V gene: TRBV6-5; J gene: TRBJ2-5; CDR3 protein: CASREMGTQYF; CDR3 DNA: TGTGCCAGCAGGGAAATGGGGACCCAGTACTTC
clone size: .; D gene: .; V gene: TRBV5-4; J gene: TRBJ2-7; CDR3 protein: CASSLVSSYEQYF; CDR3 DNA: TGTGCCAGCAGCTTGGTCAGCTCCTACGAGCAGTACTTC
clone size: .; D gene: .; V gene: TRBV6-6; J gene: TRBJ2-3; CDR3 protein: CASSYSSPLDTQYF; CDR3 DNA: TGTGCCAGCAGTTACTCTTCTCCGCTAGATACGCAGTATTTT
clone size: once; D gene: .; V gene: TRBV7-8; J gene: TRBJ2-5; CDR3 protein: CASSPAPGFETQYF; CDR3 DNA: TGTGCCAGCAGCCCGGCCCCAGGCTTCGAGACCCAGTACTTC
clone size: .; D gene: .; V gene: TRBV2; J gene: TRBJ2-4; CDR3 protein: CASGNSWDLAKNIQYF; CDR3 DNA: TGTGCCAGCGGTAATTCGTGGGATTTAGCCAAAAACATTCAGTACTTC
clone size: .; D gene: .; V gene: TRBV4-1; J gene: TRBJ2-2; CDR3 protein: CASSYRLNTGELFF; CDR3 DNA: TGCGCCAGCAGCTACCGACTGAACACCGGGGAGCTGTTTTTT
clone size: .; D gene: .; V gene: TRBV27; J gene: TRBJ2-2; CDR3 protein: CASSFYKNTGELFF; CDR3 DNA: TGTGCCAGCAGTTTTTACAAGAACACCGGGGAGCTGTTTTTT
clone size: once; D gene: TRBD1; V gene: TRBV5-6; J gene: TRBJ2-5; CDR3 protein: CASSPDRGETQYF; CDR3 DNA: TGTGCCAGCAGCCCGGACAGGGGAGAGACCCAGTACTTC
clone size: .; D gene: TRBD1; V gene: TRBV11-2; J gene: TRBJ1-2; CDR3 protein: CASSPLTGGYGYTF; CDR3 DNA: TGTGCCAGCAGCCCTCTTACAGGGGGCTATGGCTACACCTTC
clone size: .; D gene: TRBD1; V gene: TRBV19; J gene: TRBJ2-7; CDR3 protein: CASSIGQGDYEQYF; CDR3 DNA: TGTGCCAGTAGTATAGGCCAGGGGGACTACGAGCAGTACTTC
clone size: .; D gene: .; V gene: TRBV19; J gene: TRBJ1-1; CDR3 protein: CASSSQDLIMNTEAFF; CDR3 DNA: TGTGCCAGTAGTAGCCAGGATCTTATCATGAACACTGAAGCTTTCTTT
clone size: medium-sized; D gene: .; V gene: TRBV5-6; J gene: TRBJ2-2; CDR3 protein: CASSPGVPTGELFF; CDR3 DNA: TGTGCCAGCAGCCCGGGGGTTCCCACCGGGGAGCTGTTTTTT
clone size: .; D gene: .; V gene: TRBV6-5; J gene: TRBJ2-1; CDR3 protein: CASSYPRGEQFF; CDR3 DNA: TGTGCCAGCAGTTACCCCCGGGGTGAGCAGTTCTTC
clone size: .; D gene: .; V gene: TRBV19; J gene: TRBJ2-7; CDR3 protein: CASSSSPFSYEQYF; CDR3 DNA: TGTGCCAGTAGTAGTAGCCCTTTCTCCTACGAGCAGTACTTC
clone size: .; D gene: TRBD2; V gene: TRBV27; J gene: TRBJ2-7; CDR3 protein: CASSRMRLAGPHSYEQYF; CDR3 DNA: TGTGCCAGCAGTAGGATGAGACTAGCGGGTCCCCACTCCTACGAGCAGTACTTC
clone size: .; D gene: .; V gene: TRBV7-2; J gene: TRBJ2-1; CDR3 protein: CASSLVSGADNEQFF; CDR3 DNA: TGTGCCAGCAGCTTAGTTTCGGGGGCCGACAATGAGCAGTTCTTC
clone size: .; D gene: .; V gene: TRBV4-3; J gene: TRBJ2-7; CDR3 protein: CASSQDRGMGSYEQYF; CDR3 DNA: TGCGCCAGCAGCCAAGATCGGGGGATGGGTTCCTACGAGCAGTACTTC
clone size: once; D gene: .; V gene: TRBV5-6; J gene: TRBJ2-2; CDR3 protein: CASSQDSAAVGELFF; CDR3 DNA: TGTGCCAGCAGCCAAGACTCCGCTGCGGTCGGGGAGCTGTTTTTT